These 14 T cell receptor beta chains were all obtained from the same sample, sequenced in a study of T cell responses to AZD1222 COVID-19 vaccine (TCRdb year 2021). According to the study, the label for this sample's time point signals: about 28 days (+/-7) after the second vaccine dose. The library was made by the immunoSEQ multiplex PCR assay. TCRdb mirrors the immuneACCESS table, restricted to in-frame sequences. Some clones are absent from its copies; in checked studies, under half trace to an unresolved V gene, and the reason for the others is unknown. The sample has fewer than 180,000 clones on record, around 90% of them singletons. The ten largest account for 3% to 4% of the sample. This material consisted of peripheral blood, taken 28 days after the second AZD1222 dose. The receptors were gathered from an adult who received the AZD1222 COVID-19 vaccine.

The chain has TRBV19 and TRBJ1-1; D remains ambiguous. Between the trimmed V and J ends, which lost 0 bases and 11 bases, there was a span of 13 bases. CDR3 length: 13 amino acids. CDR1 is LNHDA, CDR2 SQIVND, per germline (reference sequence). The CDR3 DNA reads as TGTGCCAGTAGTATAGAGCGAACAACTGCGGCTTTCTTT. Amino acid sequence: CASSIERTTAAFF.

V usage is TRBV6-5 and J usage is TRBJ1-5, with D possibly TRBD1 on 5 matching bases. V gave up 6 bases and J gave up 7 bases, with 16 bases separating them. This CDR3 has 14 residues. Germline loops: CDR1 MNHEY, CDR2 SVGAGI. CDR3 amino acids: CASSQTRGGQPQHF. In DNA form, the CDR3 reads TGTGCCAGCAGCCAAACTAGGGGTGGGCAGCCCCAGCATTTT.

This chain joins TRBV7-6 and TRBJ2-5; no reliable D call. From germline, CDR1 is SGHVS and CDR2 FNYEAQ. The CDR3 is 12 residues long. Trimming removed 5 bases from V and 9 bases from J, with 13 bases in between. In nucleotides, the CDR3 is TGTGCCAGCAGCCTCTTTCCGATGGCCCAGTACTTC. Translation gives CASSLFPMAQYF.

The gene calls are TRBV7-9 and TRBJ2-1; 11 bases are a match to TRBD2. After removal of 7 bases from V and 2 bases from J, the junction contained 13 bases not matched to a gene. The CDR3 is 18 amino acids. Per germline, CDR1 SEHNR and CDR2 FQNEAQ (reference sequence). The CDR3 DNA reads as TGTGCCAGCATCTTTTGGACTAGCGGGTCCCCGACCTACAATGAGCAGTTCTTC. It is translated as CASIFWTSGSPTYNEQFF.

V and J are TRBV7-8 and TRBJ2-7; a possible D gene is TRBD2 (5 bases). The CDR3 has 14 amino acids. The V and J ends lost 1 base and 7 bases respectively, with 14 bases between them. CDR1 and CDR2 (germline): SGHVS, FQNEAQ. CDR3 DNA sequence: TGTGCCAGCAGCTTAGGGATCGGGATGGGGGAGCAGTACTTC. Its protein is CASSLGIGMGEQYF.

The chain couples TRBV18 to TRBJ1-2; 11 bases match TRBD1. Germline V gene sequence: CDR1 KGHSH, CDR2 LQKENI. Losses at the gene ends were 6 bases for V and 7 bases for J; bases not matched to a gene: 13. The CDR3 spans 16 residues. CDR3: CASSPGTGGPLGGYTF. CDR3 DNA sequence: TGTGCCAGCTCGCCCGGGACAGGGGGTCCATTGGGTGGCTACACCTTC. Looking up the rest from reference TRBV18 and TRBJ1-2 gives the full variable domain: NAGVMQNPRHLVRRRGQEARLRCSPMKGHSHVYWYRQLPEEGLKFMVYLQKENIIDESGMPKERFSAEFPKEGPSILRIQQVVRGDSAAYFCASSPGTGGPLGGYTFGSGTRLTVV.

This chain links TRBV27 with TRBJ2-3; 9 bases match TRBD2. The V gene's germline CDR1 is MNHEY and CDR2 SMNVEV (reference sequence). After removal of 0 bases from V and 9 bases from J, the junction contained 7 bases not matched to a gene. The CDR3 runs to 15 residues. The CDR3 DNA follows: TGTGCCAGCAGTTTATCAAGCCTAGCGGGGCGAACGCAGTATTTT. Translating gives CASSLSSLAGRTQYF.

This sequence joins TRBV13 and TRBJ2-2; a weak D match, TRBD2 (6 bases). The CDR3 totals 17 residues. CDR1 and CDR2 from the germline V gene are PRHDT and FYEKMQ (reference sequence). The germline V and J ends were trimmed by 1 base and 3 bases, with 15 bases remaining between them. The CDR3 spells CASSLAYGSYDTGELFF. In nucleotides, the CDR3 is TGTGCCAGCAGCTTAGCTTACGGGAGTTATGACACCGGGGAGCTGTTTTTT.

The chain is built from TRBV5-8 and TRBJ2-1; D is unclear. Trimming took 5 bases from V and 0 from J, leaving 15 bases between them. The V gene's germline CDR1 is SGHTS and CDR2 YDEGEE. This CDR3 is 16 amino acids long. The CDR3: CASRRRMVLSYNEQFF. The CDR3 DNA sequence: TGTGCCAGCAGACGAAGAATGGTGCTCTCCTACAATGAGCAGTTCTTC.

The rearrangement links TRBV2 to TRBJ2-1; TRBD2 aligns across 8 bases. From germline, CDR1 is SNHLY and CDR2 FYNNEI. V lost 2 bases to trimming and J lost 4 bases; unmatched junction nucleotides: 4. The CDR3 is 15 residues long. The DNA for the CDR3 is TGTGCCAGCAGTGAAAACCTAGCGGGTTACAATGAGCAGTTCTTC. It is translated as CASSENLAGYNEQFF.

The chain combines TRBV27 with TRBJ2-5, with TRBD2 matching 13 bases. The CDR3 length is 19 residues. Trimming at V came to 3 bases and at J to 4 bases, leaving 14 bases not matched to a gene. Looked up from germline, CDR1 is MNHEY and CDR2 is SMNVEV (reference sequence). The CDR3 is CASSFVGLAGDTSAETQYF. The CDR3 bases are TGTGCCAGCAGTTTCGTCGGACTAGCGGGAGATACAAGCGCAGAGACCCAGTACTTC.

The chain uses TRBV19 and TRBJ2-1; D gene ambiguous. Germline V lookup: CDR1 LNHDA, CDR2 SQIVND (reference sequence). This CDR3 is 16 amino acids long. V shed 6 bases and J shed 4 bases, with 19 bases lying between them. This CDR3 is CASSRWTSGRYNEQFF. The DNA of the CDR3 is TGTGCCAGTAGCCGTTGGACGTCAGGAAGGTACAATGAGCAGTTCTTC.

The CDR3 coding sequence is TGTGCCAGCAGCTTGGGCGGACGGAATAATGAGCAGTTCTTC. This encodes CASSLGGRNNEQFF. The chain uses TRBV5-6 and TRBJ2-1; no clear D gene. Germline V lookup: CDR1 SGHDT, CDR2 YYEEEE. The CDR3 is made up of 14 amino acids. Trimming left V 0 bases short and J 7 bases short, with 11 bases between. The variable domain in full, completed from reference TRBV5-6 and TRBJ2-1, reads DAGVTQSPTHLIKTRGQQVTLRCSPKSGHDTVSWYQQALGQGPQFIFQYYEEEERQRGNFPDRFSGHQFPNYSSELNVNALLLGDSALYLCASSLGGRNNEQFFGPGTRLTVL.

This sequence joins TRBV7-9 and TRBJ1-1; 7 bases match TRBD1. CDR1 is SEHNR, CDR2 FQNEAQ, per germline (reference sequence). The CDR3 runs to 14 residues. The V segment lost 1 base and the J segment 6 bases; nucleotides outside the gene matches: 5. In DNA form, the CDR3 reads TGTGCCAGCAGCTTAGTCAGGGGGTTGGCTGAAGCTTTCTTT. Translating it yields CASSLVRGLAEAFF.